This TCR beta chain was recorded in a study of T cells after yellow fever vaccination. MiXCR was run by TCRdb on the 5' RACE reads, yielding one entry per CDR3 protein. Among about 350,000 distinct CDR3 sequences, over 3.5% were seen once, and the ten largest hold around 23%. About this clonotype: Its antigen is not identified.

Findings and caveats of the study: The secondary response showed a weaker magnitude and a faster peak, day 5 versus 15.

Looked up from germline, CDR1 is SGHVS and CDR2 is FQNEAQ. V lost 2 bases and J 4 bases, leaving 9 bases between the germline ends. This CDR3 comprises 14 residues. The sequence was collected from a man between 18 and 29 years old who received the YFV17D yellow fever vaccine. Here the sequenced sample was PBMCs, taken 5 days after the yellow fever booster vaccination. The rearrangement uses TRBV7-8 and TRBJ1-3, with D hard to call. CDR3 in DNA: TGTGCCAGCAGCTTATGGGGATCGGGAAACACCATATATTTT. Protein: CASSLWGSGNTIYF.